These T cell receptor beta chains were read from a single sample in a study of siplizumab effects on memory and regulatory T cells. The repertoire was sequenced with immunoSEQ multiplex PCR; TCRdb's copy has only in-frame clones and lacks some. Here the sample spans 100,000 to 120,000 clones, around nine tenths being singletons. Input material: CD4+ T cells sorted from blood. Receptors were obtained from a human donor in good health. Both conserved end residues are part of each CDR3. The D gene is left open where the match is weak. The listing skips clone size in some rows; elsewhere it reads once, few, many or a size class.

clone size | J gene | D gene | V gene | CDR3 protein | CDR3 DNA
. | TRBJ2-7 | . | TRBV11-2 | CASSFIGESYEQYF | TGTGCCAGCAGCTTCATAGGCGAATCCTACGAGCAGTACTTC
once | TRBJ1-2 | . | TRBV7-9 | CASSLEVGAGYTF | TGTGCCAGCAGTTTAGAAGTCGGGGCTGGCTACACCTTC
. | TRBJ2-7 | . | TRBV10-3 | CAISESEQWYEQYF | TGTGCCATCAGTGAGTCGGAACAGTGGTACGAGCAGTACTTC
. | TRBJ2-3 | . | TRBV6-1 | CASSDRGRSTDTQYF | TGTGCCAGCAGTGATCGGGGGCGCAGCACAGATACGCAGTATTTT
once | TRBJ1-2 | . | TRBV11-3 | CASILRDANYGYTF | TGTGCCAGCATCCTTCGGGACGCCAACTATGGCTACACCTTC
few | TRBJ2-1 | TRBD2 | TRBV7-3 | CASSRAGTSGRGEQFF | TGTGCCAGCAGCCGGGCCGGGACTAGCGGGAGGGGTGAGCAGTTCTTC
once | TRBJ2-3 | TRBD1 | TRBV19 | CASSRTGGAVTLDTQYF | TGTGCCAGTAGTAGAACAGGGGGCGCGGTTACTTTGGATACGCAGTATTTT
once | TRBJ2-7 | . | TRBV5-1 | CASSLVSAGRYSYEQYF | TGCGCCAGCAGCTTGGTTTCCGCGGGCCGATACTCCTACGAGCAGTACTTC
. | TRBJ2-3 | . | TRBV19 | CASSIGALDTQYF | TGTGCCAGTAGTATTGGCGCCTTGGATACGCAGTATTTT
. | TRBJ1-2 | . | TRBV7-2 | CASSFLRISYGYTF | TGTGCCAGCAGCTTTTTGAGGATCAGCTATGGCTACACCTTC
. | TRBJ2-7 | . | TRBV15 | CATREGLSYEQYF | TGTGCCACCAGAGAGGGGCTCTCCTACGAGCAGTACTTC
. | TRBJ2-2 | . | TRBV6-5 | CASSYSGTGELFF | TGTGCCAGCAGTTATTCGGGCACCGGGGAGCTGTTTTTT
. | TRBJ1-2 | TRBD1 | TRBV27 | CASSYLDARTGKYGYTF | TGTGCCAGCAGTTACTTAGACGCCCGGACAGGGAAATATGGCTACACCTTC
. | TRBJ1-5 | TRBD1 | TRBV4-2 | CASSQDPAGGGNQPQHF | TGTGCCAGCAGCCAAGATCCCGCAGGGGGCGGTAATCAGCCCCAGCATTTT
. | TRBJ2-3 | TRBD1 | TRBV19 | CASTLTGTENTQYF | TGTGCCAGTACCCTGACAGGGACGGAAAATACGCAGTATTTT
. | TRBJ1-1 | TRBD1 | TRBV5-1 | CASSFPGQDTEAFF | TGCGCCAGCAGCTTCCCGGGACAGGACACTGAAGCTTTCTTT
. | TRBJ2-5 | . | TRBV5-1 | CASSKGVRETQYF | TGCGCCAGCAGCAAAGGGGTTCGTGAGACCCAGTACTTC
. | TRBJ1-3 | . | TRBV12-5 | CASGLVTRLGNTIYF | TGTGCTAGTGGTTTGGTAACCAGGTTAGGAAACACCATATATTTT
. | TRBJ1-2 | . | TRBV7-8 | CASSLGGRREYGYTF | TGTGCCAGCAGCTTGGGGGGAAGACGAGAGTATGGCTACACCTTC
. | TRBJ2-4 | . | TRBV27 | CASSSPLRDAKNIQYF | TGTGCCAGCAGTTCCCCCCTACGGGACGCCAAAAACATTCAGTACTTC
. | TRBJ2-3 | . | TRBV29-1 | CSVRTSTDTQYF | TGCAGCGTACGGACTAGCACAGATACGCAGTATTTT
. | TRBJ1-6 | . | TRBV29-1 | CSARSGYNSPLHF | TGCAGCGCCCGGTCGGGGTATAATTCACCCCTCCACTTT
. | TRBJ2-2 | . | TRBV18 | CASSSDRNTGELFF | TGTGCCAGCTCATCGGACAGGAACACCGGGGAGCTGTTTTTT
once | TRBJ1-2 | . | TRBV6-5 | CASSGEGNYGYTF | TGTGCCAGCAGTGGGGAAGGTAACTATGGCTACACCTTC
. | TRBJ1-1 | TRBD1 | TRBV19 | CASSIVTGQGGTEAFF | TGTGCCAGTAGTATAGTGACAGGGCAGGGAGGCACTGAAGCTTTCTTT
. | TRBJ2-3 | TRBD2 | TRBV9 | CASSPRGLAGNTDTQYF | TGTGCCAGCAGCCCTAGGGGGCTAGCGGGAAACACAGATACGCAGTATTTT
once | TRBJ1-2 | . | TRBV5-4 | CASSLPSRDGYTF | TGTGCCAGCAGCTTACCCTCCAGGGACGGCTACACCTTC
. | TRBJ1-6 | . | TRBV11-3 | CASSFDQGGSSYNSPLHF | TGTGCCAGCAGCTTCGATCAGGGTGGAAGCTCCTATAATTCACCCCTCCACTTT
. | TRBJ1-3 | . | TRBV7-9 | CASSLRDSGNTIYF | TGTGCCAGCAGCTTAAGGGATTCTGGAAACACCATATATTTT
. | TRBJ2-5 | . | TRBV23-1 | CASSQSKQPISQETQYF | TGCGCCAGCAGTCAATCCAAACAGCCCATTTCTCAAGAGACCCAGTACTTC
. | TRBJ2-1 | TRBD2 | TRBV9 | CASTPEASGRRFDNEQFF | TGTGCCAGCACCCCAGAGGCTAGCGGGAGAAGGTTTGACAATGAGCAGTTCTTC
. | TRBJ2-2 | TRBD2 | TRBV5-6 | CASSPLGGGGNTGELFF | TGTGCCAGCAGCCCCCTCGGGGGGGGAGGGAACACCGGGGAGCTGTTTTTT
. | TRBJ1-5 | TRBD1 | TRBV11-2 | CASSLGRQGDQPQHF | TGTGCCAGCAGCTTAGGGAGACAGGGGGATCAGCCCCAGCATTTT
. | TRBJ1-4 | . | TRBV20-1 | CSVPRREKLFF | TGCAGTGTTCCGCGTAGGGAAAAACTGTTTTTT
. | TRBJ2-3 | TRBD1 | TRBV18 | CASSPEGQGAADTQYF | TGTGCCAGCTCACCAGAGGGACAGGGGGCCGCAGATACGCAGTATTTT
. | TRBJ2-7 | . | TRBV7-2 | CASSSYSTSYSYEQYF | TGTGCCAGCAGCTCCTACTCAACTTCCTACTCCTACGAGCAGTACTTC
. | TRBJ2-1 | . | TRBV5-1 | CASTRDRSYNEQFF | TGCGCCAGCACCCGGGACCGCTCCTACAATGAGCAGTTCTTC
. | TRBJ2-3 | TRBD2 | TRBV9 | CASSADRGRTDTQYF | TGTGCCAGCAGCGCCGATCGCGGGAGAACAGATACGCAGTATTTT
. | TRBJ1-2 | . | TRBV6-6 | CASSYSGGEYGYTF | TGTGCCAGCAGTTACTCGGGGGGGGAGTATGGCTACACCTTC
. | TRBJ1-2 | . | TRBV5-4 | CASSPQGSWYGYTF | TGTGCCAGCAGCCCACAGGGTTCGTGGTATGGCTACACCTTC
. | TRBJ1-2 | TRBD1 | TRBV10-3 | CAIRDQQGMYGYTF | TGTGCCATCAGGGATCAACAGGGGATGTATGGCTACACCTTC